Given below is one T cell receptor (beta chain) in context. What it binds is not known. Generated by immunoSEQ multiplex PCR, the TCRdb table keeps only in-frame clones and is missing some. The table includes under 150,000 clones, 75% to 90% detected once. Per germline, CDR1 SGHDN and CDR2 FVKESK. V dropped 4 bases and J dropped 5; count of bases not matched to a gene: 7. The CDR3 covers 14 residues. This entry is derived from a study of T cell responses to AZD1222 COVID-19 vaccine. Study-level findings and limits: Unmutated regions of variants are reportedly targeted by nearly half of spike-specific TCRs. Donor demographics were predominantly white British with a female majority; clonal diversity may be underestimated. Seropositive status at baseline applied to only five or six AZD1222 recipients.

The rearrangement links TRBV14 to TRBJ1-1; 7 bases are a match to TRBD1. This TCR was recovered from an adult in good health. Sequences were derived from peripheral blood, sampled on day 0 of MenACWY control vaccination. CDR3 region: CASSPRQGWTEAFF. CDR3 sequence (DNA): TGTGCCAGCAGCCCCCGACAGGGTTGGACTGAAGCTTTCTTT.